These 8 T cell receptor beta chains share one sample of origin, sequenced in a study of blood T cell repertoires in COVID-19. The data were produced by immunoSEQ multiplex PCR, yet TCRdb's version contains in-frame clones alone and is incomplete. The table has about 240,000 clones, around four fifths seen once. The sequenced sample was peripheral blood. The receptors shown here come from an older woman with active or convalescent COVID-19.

This CDR3 reads CASRMGQRNTEAFF. CDR3 DNA: TGTGCCAGCAGGATGGGACAGCGGAACACTGAAGCTTTCTTT. This chain connects TRBV2 to TRBJ1-1, with TRBD1 identical over 7 bases. The germline CDR1 and CDR2 sequences are SNHLY and FYNNEI. The CDR3 sequence is 14 residues long. V trimming: 6 bases; J trimming: 1 base; junction bases outside the gene matches: 5.

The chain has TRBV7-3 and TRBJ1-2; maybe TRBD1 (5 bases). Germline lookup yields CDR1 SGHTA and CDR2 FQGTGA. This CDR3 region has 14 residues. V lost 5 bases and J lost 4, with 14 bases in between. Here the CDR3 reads CASSPNPGGYGYTF. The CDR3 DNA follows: TGTGCCAGCAGCCCCAACCCCGGGGGCTATGGCTACACCTTC.

The CDR3 sequence: CASSLRLAGNEQFF. DNA of the CDR3: TGTGCCAGCAGCTTAAGGCTAGCGGGCAATGAGCAGTTCTTC. The V gene is TRBV7-8, the J gene TRBJ2-1; 8 nucleotides line up with TRBD2. The trim removed 2 bases at V and 6 bases at J, leaving 3 bases unmatched. Germline CDR1 and CDR2: SGHVS and FQNEAQ. The CDR3 is 14 residues long.

CDR3 amino acids: CASSRTGGSYGYTF. CDR3 bases: TGTGCCAGCAGTAGGACAGGGGGTTCCTATGGCTACACCTTC. The chain joins TRBV2 to TRBJ1-2, with 10 bases matching TRBD1. The germline V gene encodes CDR1 SNHLY and CDR2 FYNNEI. Trimming took 5 bases from V and 4 from J; bases not matched to a gene: 4. The CDR3 covers 14 residues.

The CDR3 DNA reads TGTGCCAGTCGGAGGGACGGTTGGAATGAAAAACTGTTTTTT. This codes for CASRRDGWNEKLFF. The gene calls are TRBV6-5 and TRBJ1-4, with TRBD1 as a possible D gene (5 bases). The CDR3 sequence is 14 residues long. The V gene's germline CDR1 is MNHEY and CDR2 SVGAGI. The V and J ends lost 9 bases and 5 bases respectively, with 16 bases between them.

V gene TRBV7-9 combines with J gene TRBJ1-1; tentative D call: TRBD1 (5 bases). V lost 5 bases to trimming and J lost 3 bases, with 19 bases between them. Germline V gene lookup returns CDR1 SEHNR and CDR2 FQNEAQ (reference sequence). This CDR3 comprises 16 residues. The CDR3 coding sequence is TGTGCCAGCAGCGCCCCAGGGCTCCAGTTGGACACTGAAGCTTTCTTT. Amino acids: CASSAPGLQLDTEAFF.

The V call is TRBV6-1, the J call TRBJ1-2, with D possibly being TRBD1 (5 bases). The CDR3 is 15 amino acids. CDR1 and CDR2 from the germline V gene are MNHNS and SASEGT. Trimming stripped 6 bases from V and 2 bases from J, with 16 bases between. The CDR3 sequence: CASSLQMAGNYGYTF. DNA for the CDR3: TGTGCCAGCAGCCTTCAAATGGCAGGGAACTATGGCTACACCTTC.

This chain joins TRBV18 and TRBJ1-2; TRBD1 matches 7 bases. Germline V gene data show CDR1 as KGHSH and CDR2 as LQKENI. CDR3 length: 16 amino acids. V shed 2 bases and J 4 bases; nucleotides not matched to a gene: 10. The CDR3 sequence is CASSPNIENRGYGYTF. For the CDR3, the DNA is TGTGCCAGCTCACCAAACATAGAGAACAGGGGCTATGGCTACACCTTC.